This T cell receptor beta chain is drawn from a study of blood T cell repertoires in COVID-19. Study context: The United States, Italy and Spain supplied acute and convalescent COVID-19 samples. Sources were T cells, B-cell-depleted T cells, or PBMCs; the material itself was cDNA or gDNA.

This CDR3 has 15 residues. Germline-derived CDR1 and CDR2 are ENHRY and SYGVKD. V gave up 2 bases and J gave up 9 bases; unmatched junction bases: 13. Study processing details: Researchers report that nucleated cell counts were estimated from reference gene primer amplification. This table comes from immunoSEQ multiplex PCR, and its TCRdb copy is limited to in-frame clones, with some not included. V and J calls and clone size follow that table, whereas D and trimming were derived from the DNA. The table has tens of thousands of clones, approximately 77% seen once; the top ten hold 2% to 2.5%. The rearrangement uses TRBV10-3 and TRBJ2-7, with TRBD1 matching over 7 bases. Sequenced material: peripheral blood. The sequence derives from a man aged 65-85 years with COVID-19, enrolled during active disease. CDR3 bases: TGTGCCATCAGTGAGAGTGGGACAGCAGCGTTGTGGCAGTACTTC. Encoded protein: CAISESGTAALWQYF.